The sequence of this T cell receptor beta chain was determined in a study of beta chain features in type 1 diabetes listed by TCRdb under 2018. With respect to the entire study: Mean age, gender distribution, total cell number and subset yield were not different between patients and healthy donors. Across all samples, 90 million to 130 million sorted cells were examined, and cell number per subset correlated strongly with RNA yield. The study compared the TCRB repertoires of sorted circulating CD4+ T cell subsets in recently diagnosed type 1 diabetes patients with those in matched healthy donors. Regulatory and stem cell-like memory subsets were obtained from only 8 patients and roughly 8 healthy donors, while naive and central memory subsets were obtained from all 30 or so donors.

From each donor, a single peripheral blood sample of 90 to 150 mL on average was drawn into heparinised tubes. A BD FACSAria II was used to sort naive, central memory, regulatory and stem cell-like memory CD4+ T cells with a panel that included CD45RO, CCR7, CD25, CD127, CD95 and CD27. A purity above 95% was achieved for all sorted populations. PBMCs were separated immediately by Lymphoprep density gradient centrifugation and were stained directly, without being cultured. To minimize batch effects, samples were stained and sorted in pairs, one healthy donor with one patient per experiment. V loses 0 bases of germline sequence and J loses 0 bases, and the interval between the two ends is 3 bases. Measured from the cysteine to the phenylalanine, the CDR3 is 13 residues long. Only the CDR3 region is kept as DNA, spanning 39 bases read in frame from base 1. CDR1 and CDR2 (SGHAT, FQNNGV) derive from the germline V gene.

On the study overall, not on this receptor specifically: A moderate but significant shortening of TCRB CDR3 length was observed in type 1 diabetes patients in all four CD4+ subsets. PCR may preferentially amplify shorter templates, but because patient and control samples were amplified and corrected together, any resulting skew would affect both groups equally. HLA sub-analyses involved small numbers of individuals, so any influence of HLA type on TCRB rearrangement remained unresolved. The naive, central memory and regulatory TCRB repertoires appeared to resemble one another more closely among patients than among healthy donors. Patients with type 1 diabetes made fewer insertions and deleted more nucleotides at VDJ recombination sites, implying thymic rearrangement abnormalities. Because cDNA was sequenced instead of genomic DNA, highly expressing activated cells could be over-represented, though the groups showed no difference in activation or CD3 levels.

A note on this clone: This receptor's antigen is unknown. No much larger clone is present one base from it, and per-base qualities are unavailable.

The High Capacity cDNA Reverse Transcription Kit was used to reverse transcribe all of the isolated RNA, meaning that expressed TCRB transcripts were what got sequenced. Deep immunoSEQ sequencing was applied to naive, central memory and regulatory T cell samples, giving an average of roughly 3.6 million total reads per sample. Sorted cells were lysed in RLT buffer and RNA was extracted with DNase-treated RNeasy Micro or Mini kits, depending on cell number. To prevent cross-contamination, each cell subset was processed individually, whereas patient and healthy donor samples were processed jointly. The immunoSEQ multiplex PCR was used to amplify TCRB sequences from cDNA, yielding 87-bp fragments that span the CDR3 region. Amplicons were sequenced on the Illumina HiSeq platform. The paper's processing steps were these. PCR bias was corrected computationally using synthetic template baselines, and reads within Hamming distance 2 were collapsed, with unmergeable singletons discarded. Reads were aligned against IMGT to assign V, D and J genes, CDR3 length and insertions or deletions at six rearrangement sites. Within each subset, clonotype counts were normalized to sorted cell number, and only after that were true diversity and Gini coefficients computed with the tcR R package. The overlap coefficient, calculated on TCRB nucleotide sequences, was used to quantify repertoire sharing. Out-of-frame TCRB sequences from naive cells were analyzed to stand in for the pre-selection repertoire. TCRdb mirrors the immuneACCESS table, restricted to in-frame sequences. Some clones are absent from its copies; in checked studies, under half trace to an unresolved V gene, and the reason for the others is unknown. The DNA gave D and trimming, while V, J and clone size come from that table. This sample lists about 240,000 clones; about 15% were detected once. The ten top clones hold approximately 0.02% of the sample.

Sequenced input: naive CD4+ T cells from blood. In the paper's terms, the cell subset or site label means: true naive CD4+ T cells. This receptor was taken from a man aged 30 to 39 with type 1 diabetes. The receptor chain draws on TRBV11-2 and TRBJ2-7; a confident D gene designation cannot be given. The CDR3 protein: CASSLDHSYEQYF. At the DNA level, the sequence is TGTGCCAGCAGCTTAGACCACTCCTACGAGCAGTACTTC.